This T cell receptor beta chain emerged from a study of long-term antiretroviral therapy in people with HIV. Sequencing relied on immunoSEQ assay v3.0, run at survey level. Measured with immunoSEQ multiplex PCR; TCRdb has only the in-frame clones, and not every one. In the table there are 24,000 or so clones, 83% of which are singletons. About this clone itself: As yet, its antigen is unknown.

Whole-study results and caveats: An increase in diversity followed ART, yet levels stayed below transplant donor controls. Clonal populations expanded prior to ART predominated within the repertoire at all time points. Blood, drawn from about 2004 to 2018, may reflect older ART regimens.

The origin of this receptor is a man younger than 30 with HIV. Sequenced material: unsorted PBMCs, taken 3 years after starting antiretroviral therapy.

The CDR3 coding sequence is TGTGCCAGCAGTGAGGCCTACGCGCGGCTGCTCAATGAGCAGTTCTTC. Translating gives CASSEAYARLLNEQFF. This chain connects TRBV6-1 to TRBJ2-1; no reliable D call. This CDR3 has 16 amino acids. Per germline, CDR1 MNHNS and CDR2 SASEGT. V lost 3 bases and J 6 bases, leaving 18 bases between the germline ends.